This passage covers 11 T cell receptor beta chains from one sample sequenced in a study of T cell responses to AZD1222 COVID-19 vaccine. Clones were sequenced by immunoSEQ multiplex PCR, and TCRdb holds only the in-frame ones, with some missing. There are over 150,000 clones in the sample; around 94% occur only once, and roughly 1.7% lies in the top ten. This specimen consisted of peripheral blood, obtained 28 days after the second AZD1222 dose. The receptor set was obtained from an adult who received the AZD1222 COVID-19 vaccine.

Remarks on this clone: An end of the junction does not agree with germline; a read error may underlie this. The chain couples TRBV5-1 to TRBJ2-7; D unresolved. The germline V gene has CDR1 SGHRS and CDR2 YFSETQ. The CDR3 contains 11 residues. CDR3 bases: TGCGCCAGCAGCTTCTCCCACGAGCAGTACTTC. This codes for CASSFSHEQYF.

The CDR3 sequence is CSPIGPQGETQYF. As DNA, the CDR3 is TGCAGCCCTATCGGACCGCAGGGAGAGACCCAGTACTTC. V gene TRBV29-1 combines with J gene TRBJ2-5; a possible D gene is TRBD1 (5 bases). Deletions cut 8 bases from V and 4 bases from J, with 17 bases between. CDR1 is SQVTM and CDR2 is ANQGSEA in the germline V gene. This CDR3 region has 13 residues. The full variable domain, rest sourced from reference TRBV29-1 and TRBJ2-5, is SAVISQKPSRDICQRGTSLTIQCQVDSQVTMMFWYRQQPGQSLTLIATANQGSEATYESGFVIDKFPISRPNLTFSTLTVSNMSPEDSSIYLCSPIGPQGETQYFGPGTRLLVL.

The chain couples TRBV7-9 to TRBJ1-2; 7 nucleotides line up with TRBD1. The CDR3 runs 14 residues. V trimming: 5 bases; J trimming: 2 bases; junction bases outside the gene matches: 5. The germline V gene encodes CDR1 SEHNR and CDR2 FQNEAQ (reference sequence). The CDR3, as DNA: TGTGCCAGCAGCCTAGGGGGACAGAACTATGGCTACACCTTC. It yields the protein CASSLGGQNYGYTF.

The V gene is TRBV2, the J gene TRBJ1-2, with TRBD1 matching over 8 bases. The CDR3 contains 17 residues. V was clipped by 4 bases and J by 4 bases; unmatched bases: 14. Germline CDR1 reads SNHLY; CDR2 reads FYNNEI. Here the CDR3 DNA reads TGTGCCAGCAGTGGAACCGGGACAGGCGTTCTACGCTATGGCTACACCTTC. Its protein is CASSGTGTGVLRYGYTF.

The CDR3 here is CASSGTNSGTWEGTEAFF. CDR3 nucleotides: TGTGCCAGCAGCGGCACCAATTCCGGGACCTGGGAGGGCACTGAAGCTTTCTTT. The V gene is TRBV7-8, the J gene TRBJ1-1; tentatively, D is TRBD1 (5 bases). CDR1 SGHVS and CDR2 FQNEAQ come from the germline V gene. The V end lost 5 bases, the J end lost 4 bases, and 26 bases lay between the germline ends. The CDR3 spans 18 residues.

The chain uses TRBV13 and TRBJ1-4; 12 bases align to TRBD1. V trimming: 4 bases; J trimming: 10 bases; junction bases outside the gene matches: 7. Per the germline V gene, CDR1 is PRHDT and CDR2 is FYEKMQ (reference sequence). CDR3 size: 15 residues. Here the CDR3 DNA reads TGTGCCAGCAGCTGGCTGGGACAGGGGGCAGGAAAACTGTTTTTT. Protein sequence: CASSWLGQGAGKLFF.

This clone was seen a handful of times. The chain uses TRBV20-1 and TRBJ1-5; the match to TRBD1 covers 7 bases. J lost 3 bases, V lost 3 bases, and 11 bases had no gene match. In germline, CDR1 is DFQATT, CDR2 SNEGSKA (reference sequence). CDR3 size: 16 residues. The CDR3 nucleotides are TGCAGTGCTAGTAGTTTGGGCACAGGGGCCAATCAGCCCCAGCATTTT. Encoded protein: CSASSLGTGANQPQHF.

The chain is built from TRBV7-3 and TRBJ1-1; D ambiguous. CDR1 is SGHTA and CDR2 is FQGTGA in the germline V gene. V was clipped by 5 bases and J by 5 bases, with 12 bases between them. The CDR3 is 13 residues long. The CDR3, as DNA: TGTGCCAGCAGCACGAGTGTGGGGACTGAAGCTTTCTTT. It codes for CASSTSVGTEAFF.

The chain combines TRBV6-1 with TRBJ2-3; D unclear. The CDR3 is 12 residues long. Trimming shortened V by 2 bases and J by 4 bases, and 4 bases separated the two germline ends. From germline, CDR1 is MNHNS and CDR2 SASEGT. The CDR3 protein is CASSEIADTQYF. CDR3 in DNA: TGTGCCAGCAGTGAAATTGCAGATACGCAGTATTTT.

This clone was detected once. The chain uses TRBV10-3 and TRBJ1-1; D unclear. CDR1 and CDR2 (germline): ENHRY, SYGVKD. The CDR3 is made up of 11 amino acids. V was clipped by 4 bases and J by 5 bases, with 5 bases between them. The chain's CDR3 is CAISAGTEAFF. In nucleotides, the CDR3 is TGTGCCATCAGTGCGGGGACTGAAGCTTTCTTT.

This clone has only a few counts. The chain couples TRBV2 to TRBJ1-1; D is possibly TRBD1 (6 bases). Germline V gives CDR1 SNHLY, CDR2 FYNNEI. The CDR3 totals 12 residues. V gave up 8 bases and J gave up 3 bases, with 10 bases separating them. As DNA, the CDR3 is TGTGCCAGCCTACAGGGATACACTGAAGCTTTCTTT. This sequence encodes CASLQGYTEAFF. Based on the CDR3 plus reference TRBV2 and TRBJ1-1, the full variable domain is EPEVTQTPSHQVTQMGQEVILRCVPISNHLYFYWYRQILGQKVEFLVSFYNNEISEKSEIFDDQFSVERPDGSNFTLKIRSTKLEDSAMYFCASLQGYTEAFFGQGTRLTVV.